The following is a T cell receptor beta chain sequence with its context. What it binds is not known. This entry belongs to a study of shared clonotypes between healthy human individuals. General study points: Rarefaction showed that sequencing of sorted subsets was incomplete (despite large depth).

Data came from immunoSEQ multiplex PCR; TCRdb stores just in-frame clones and leaves some out. The profile shows about 1.5 million clones, around 98% of them singletons. Looked up from germline, CDR1 is SGDLS and CDR2 is YYNGEE. CDR3 size: 16 residues. J was trimmed by 10 bases and V by 0 bases; bases with no gene match: 13. The clonotype originates from a man aged 25 to 40 in good health. This chain uses TRBV9 with TRBJ1-2, with 9 nucleotides matching TRBD1. Sequenced material: naive CD4+ T cells sorted from blood. Subset in this sample: CD45RA+ positively selected. For the CDR3, the DNA is TGTGCCAGCAGCGTAGCCGGGACAGGGAATTTGGGGCACTACACCTTC. This sequence encodes CASSVAGTGNLGHYTF.